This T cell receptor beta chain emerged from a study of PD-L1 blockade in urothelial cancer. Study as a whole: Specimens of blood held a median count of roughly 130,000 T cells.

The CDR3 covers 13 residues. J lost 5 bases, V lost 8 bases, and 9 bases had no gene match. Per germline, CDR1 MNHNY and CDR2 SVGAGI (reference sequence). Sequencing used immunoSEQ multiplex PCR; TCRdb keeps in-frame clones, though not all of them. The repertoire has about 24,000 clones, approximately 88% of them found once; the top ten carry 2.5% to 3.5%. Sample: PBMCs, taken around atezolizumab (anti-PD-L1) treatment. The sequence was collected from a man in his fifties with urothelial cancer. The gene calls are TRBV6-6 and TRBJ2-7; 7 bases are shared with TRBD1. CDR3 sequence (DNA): TGTGCCAGCGGGAAGACAGGGTCCGACGAGCAGTACTTC. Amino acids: CASGKTGSDEQYF.